These 19 T cell receptor beta chains share one sample of origin, sequenced in a study of T cell responses to AZD1222 COVID-19 vaccine. The repertoire was sequenced with immunoSEQ multiplex PCR; TCRdb's copy has only in-frame clones and lacks some. The sample has about 73,000 clones, roughly nine tenths seen once. The starting material was peripheral blood, obtained 28 days after the second AZD1222 dose. All receptors come from an adult who received the AZD1222 COVID-19 vaccine.

The chain links TRBV19 to TRBJ2-5; D gene ambiguous. V was clipped by 5 bases and J by 0 bases, with 13 bases between them. Germline V gene sequence: CDR1 LNHDA, CDR2 SQIVND (reference sequence). The CDR3 sequence is 15 residues long. The CDR3 DNA is TGTGCCAGTAGTGCCCAGGATTCTTACCAAGAGACCCAGTACTTC. Translated: CASSAQDSYQETQYF.

V and J are TRBV15 and TRBJ1-5; no definite D call. V was shortened by 1 base and J by 0 bases, with 13 bases between the two germline ends. Germline V gene data show CDR1 as LNHNV and CDR2 as YYDKDF (reference sequence). CDR3 length: 17 residues. In nucleotides, the CDR3 is TGTGCCACCAGCAGAGGGCCAAGGTTGTATAGCAATCAGCCCCAGCATTTT. This sequence encodes CATSRGPRLYSNQPQHF.

The chain links TRBV5-3 to TRBJ1-6, with 10 bases identical to TRBD1. TRBV5-3 carries the ORF label, with uncertain function. This CDR3 spans 15 amino acids. After removal of 4 bases from V and 13 bases from J, the junction contained 11 bases not matched to a gene. CDR3 sequence: CARSQDRGFPSPLHF. CDR3 DNA sequence: TGTGCCAGAAGCCAGGACAGGGGGTTTCCTTCGCCCCTCCACTTT.

The chain recombines TRBV2 with TRBJ2-2, with 7 positions matching TRBD1. V shed 7 bases, J shed 6 bases, and the junction held 5 bases outside the gene matches. The CDR3 extends over 13 amino acids. Germline V gene data show CDR1 as SNHLY and CDR2 as FYNNEI. The CDR3 nucleotides are TGTGCCAGCACTCCGGGACAGTCCGGGGAGCTGTTTTTT. As protein: CASTPGQSGELFF.

This clone was detected once. This rearrangement joins TRBV28 to TRBJ1-2; D is uncertain. CDR3 size: 11 residues. Trimming took 3 bases from V and 7 from J, leaving 6 bases between them. CDR1 is MDHEN and CDR2 is SYDVKM in the germline V gene. CDR3 bases: TGTGCCAGCAGTTTGTTCGGTGGCTACACCTTC. Protein: CASSLFGGYTF.

The rearrangement links TRBV5-4 to TRBJ2-1; D is unclear. The CDR3 is 13 amino acids. V lost 4 bases and J 6 bases, leaving 11 bases between the germline ends. Germline CDR1 reads SGHNT; CDR2 reads YYREEE (reference sequence). This CDR3 reads CASSPQSVNEQFF. The DNA for the CDR3 is TGTGCCAGCAGCCCCCAAAGCGTCAATGAGCAGTTCTTC.

The chain has TRBV7-8 and TRBJ1-1; D is possibly TRBD1 (6 bases). This CDR3 comprises 17 residues. CDR1 and CDR2 (germline): SGHVS, FQNEAQ. Deletions cut 2 bases from V and 4 bases from J, with 20 bases between. The CDR3 here is CASSLMVPGALTTEAFF. CDR3 bases: TGTGCCAGCAGCTTAATGGTGCCGGGGGCGCTTACCACTGAAGCTTTCTTT.

The J gene is TRBJ1-5, the V gene TRBV27; D perhaps matches TRBD1 (5 bases). V was trimmed by 3 bases and J by 3 bases, leaving 12 bases between them. From germline, CDR1 is MNHEY and CDR2 SMNVEV (reference sequence). This CDR3 is 15 amino acids long. CDR3 nucleotide sequence: TGTGCCAGCAGTTTGGTACAGGCGCCCAATCAGCCCCAGCATTTT. This codes for CASSLVQAPNQPQHF.

The genes are TRBV5-6 and TRBJ2-2, with D unclear. The CDR3 spans 13 residues. V dropped 0 bases and J dropped 5 bases, with 5 bases sitting between them. In germline, CDR1 is SGHDT, CDR2 YYEEEE. The CDR3 nucleotides are TGTGCCAGCAGCTTGGATCCGACCGGGGAGCTGTTTTTT. This encodes CASSLDPTGELFF. The full variable domain, with the rest looked up from reference TRBV5-6 and TRBJ2-2, is DAGVTQSPTHLIKTRGQQVTLRCSPKSGHDTVSWYQQALGQGPQFIFQYYEEEERQRGNFPDRFSGHQFPNYSSELNVNALLLGDSALYLCASSLDPTGELFFGEGSRLTVL.

The chain joins TRBV19 to TRBJ2-5; 11 nucleotides align to TRBD2. Trimming at V came to 7 bases and at J to 5 bases, leaving 15 bases not matched to a gene. Germline V gives CDR1 LNHDA, CDR2 SQIVND (reference sequence). This CDR3 is built from 17 residues. The DNA for the CDR3 is TGTGCCAGTAACCCCACGGCGGGTAGCGGGAGGGGGGAGACCCAGTACTTC. It specifies CASNPTAGSGRGETQYF.

V usage is TRBV7-2 and J usage is TRBJ2-3; 7 bases map to TRBD1. V lost 0 bases and J lost 8; bases outside the gene matches: 5. This CDR3 region has 14 residues. The germline V gene encodes CDR1 SGHTA and CDR2 FQGNSA. CDR3 region: CASSLAPGQRTQYF. The CDR3 DNA sequence: TGTGCCAGCAGCTTAGCCCCGGGACAGCGTACGCAGTATTTT.

This chain links TRBV18 with TRBJ2-1; 7 nucleotides match TRBD2. The CDR3 extends over 17 amino acids. Trimming removed 0 bases from V and 4 bases from J; junction bases left unmatched: 9. Germline V gene lookup returns CDR1 KGHSH and CDR2 LQKENI. The CDR3 sequence: CASSPPTSSGLYNEQFF. Written as DNA, the CDR3 is TGTGCCAGCTCACCACCGACTTCTAGCGGTTTATACAATGAGCAGTTCTTC.

V and J are TRBV5-4 and TRBJ1-2; 10 nucleotides align to TRBD1. The V and J ends lost 1 base and 7 bases, in that order; junction bases with no gene match: 10. From germline, CDR1 is SGHNT and CDR2 YYREEE (reference sequence). The CDR3 consists of 16 residues. This CDR3 is CASSLLRDRGSGGYTF. The CDR3 DNA reads TGTGCCAGCAGCTTGCTCCGGGACAGGGGTTCGGGTGGCTACACCTTC.

The rearrangement links TRBV19 to TRBJ1-5, with 8 nucleotides matching TRBD1. Trimming cost V 3 bases and J 4 bases; bases outside gene matches: 8. The CDR3 contains 16 residues. Germline V CDR1 and CDR2: LNHDA, SQIVND (reference sequence). CDR3 DNA: TGTGCCAGTAGTATCCAGACAGGGGTTTGGAATCAGCCCCAGCATTTT. This gives the protein CASSIQTGVWNQPQHF.

The chain recombines TRBV10-3 with TRBJ2-1, with D tentatively TRBD1 (5 bases). Germline CDR1 and CDR2: ENHRY and SYGVKD. CDR3 length: 15 residues. Trimming cost V 2 bases and J 2 bases, with 10 bases left between them. The CDR3 DNA reads TGTGCCATCAGTGAGGTTGTAGGGGCCTACAATGAGCAGTTCTTC. As protein: CAISEVVGAYNEQFF.

On this clone itself: In the same sample, other DNA sequences code for this CDR3. The chain has TRBV9 and TRBJ1-6, with D possibly being TRBD1 (6 bases). The CDR3 length is 16 residues. Looked up from germline, CDR1 is SGDLS and CDR2 is YYNGEE. Trimming shortened V by 0 bases and J by 7 bases, and 14 bases separated the two germline ends. CDR3 region: CASSVGGRGFNSPLHF. CDR3 in DNA: TGTGCCAGCAGCGTAGGGGGGAGGGGGTTCAATTCACCCCTCCACTTT.

The rearrangement joins TRBV7-2 to TRBJ2-2, with 7 bases lining up with TRBD1. There are 14 residues in the CDR3. V was clipped by 5 bases and J by 1 base; unmatched bases: 1. Germline CDR1 and CDR2: SGHTA and FQGNSA. CDR3: CASSRTGNTGELFF. CDR3 nucleotides: TGTGCCAGCAGCCGGACAGGGAACACCGGGGAGCTGTTTTTT.

This chain links TRBV5-8 with TRBJ2-5; D possibly corresponds to TRBD1 (5 bases). V was cut by 4 bases and J by 5 bases, with 9 bases left in between. CDR1 is SGHTS and CDR2 is YDEGEE in the germline V gene. This CDR3 is 12 amino acids long. The CDR3 DNA sequence: TGTGCCAGCAGCCAGGGTGTTGAGACCCAGTACTTC. Protein sequence: CASSQGVETQYF.

The chain carries TRBV2 and TRBJ2-3; TRBD2 agrees at 7 bases. V shed 2 bases and J 2 bases; nucleotides not matched to a gene: 4. The CDR3 runs 15 residues. Germline CDR1 and CDR2: SNHLY and FYNNEI. As DNA, the CDR3 is TGTGCCAGCAGTGAACTGCGGGGGAACACAGATACGCAGTATTTT. Residues: CASSELRGNTDTQYF. Full variable domain (rest looked up from reference TRBV2 and TRBJ2-3): EPEVTQTPSHQVTQMGQEVILRCVPISNHLYFYWYRQILGQKVEFLVSFYNNEISEKSEIFDDQFSVERPDGSNFTLKIRSTKLEDSAMYFCASSELRGNTDTQYFGPGTRLTVL.